These T cell receptor beta chains were read from a single sample in a study of breast tumors, draining lymph nodes, adjacent tissues. TCRdb reprocessed the multiplex PCR reads with MiXCR, giving one entry per CDR3 protein. This table has over 130,000 distinct CDR3 sequences, about 31% appearing once. The material sequenced was axillary lymph node tissue. All receptors come from a female donor with breast cancer. Some clones in this sample may be carry-over from other donors' samples. Each CDR3 is given with its conserved first and last residue. The D gene is left open where the match is weak. Clone size appears in some rows only: once, few, many, or a class for an expanded clone.

>TRBJ2-2|many|.|TRBV2
CASSVNWGGELFF
TGTGCCAGCAGTGTGAACTGGGGCGGGGAGCTGTTTTTT
>TRBJ1-2|many|.|TRBV30
CAWSPTGTYGYTF
TGTGCCTGGAGTCCCACCGGGACTTATGGCTACACCTTC
>TRBJ1-6|.|.|TRBV7-3
CASSFARNRVPSALHF
TGTGCCAGCAGCTTCGCGCGAAACAGGGTTCCATCAGCCCTCCACTTT
>TRBJ1-5|many|.|TRBV2
CASSGSDFSNQPQHF
TGTGCCAGCAGTGGATCAGATTTTAGCAATCAGCCCCAGCATTTT
>TRBJ2-3|.|.|TRBV5-1
CASSPGTGSDTQYF
TGCGCCAGCAGCCCCGGGACGGGTTCAGATACGCAGTATTTT
>TRBJ1-1|few|.|TRBV20-1
CSARAYTEAFF
TGCAGTGCTAGGGCCTACACTGAAGCTTTCTTT
>TRBJ2-3|.|TRBD1|TRBV14
CASSQRGTGVTDAQYF
TGTGCCAGCAGCCAAAGGGGGACAGGGGTCACAGATGCGCAGTACTTT
>TRBJ2-2|many|TRBD1|TRBV7-3
CASSSGTANTGELFF
TGTGCCAGCAGCTCCGGGACAGCGAACACCGGGGAGCTGTTTTTT
>TRBJ2-1|many|TRBD2|TRBV5-1
CASSKRGAYNEQFF
TGCGCCAGCAGTAAGCGGGGGGCCTACAATGAGCAGTTCTTC
>TRBJ1-4|many|.|TRBV25-1
CASSQARGDEKLFF
TGTGCCAGCAGCCAGGCCCGGGGTGATGAAAAACTGTTTTTT
>TRBJ1-2|many|.|TRBV6-1
CASSVTGNNGYTF
TGTGCCAGCAGTGTTACAGGGAATAACGGCTACACCTTC
>TRBJ2-5|few|.|TRBV27
CASSPSPFQETQYF
TGTGCCAGCAGCCCGAGTCCATTCCAAGAGACCCAGTACTTC
>TRBJ2-2|few|TRBD1|TRBV18
CASSPAAGGPYSGELFF
TGTGCCAGCTCACCGGCTGCAGGGGGCCCTTATTCCGGGGAGCTGTTTTTT
>TRBJ2-3|many|TRBD2|TRBV10-3
CAISESGGADTQYF
TGTGCCATCAGTGAGAGCGGGGGGGCAGATACGCAGTATTTT
>TRBJ1-2|many|TRBD1|TRBV12-3/TRBV12-4
CASDRGTGGFTF
TGTGCCAGCGACAGAGGGACAGGGGGCTTCACCTTC
>TRBJ1-4|many|.|TRBV19
CASSIAGQLLGEKLFF
TGTGCCAGTAGTATAGCTGGACAGTTATTAGGTGAAAAACTGTTTTTT
>TRBJ2-3|many|TRBD1|TRBV5-8
CASRRDRVTDTQYF
TGTGCCAGCAGGCGGGACAGGGTCACAGATACGCAGTATTTT
>TRBJ1-1|few|.|TRBV5-5
CASSIEGDTEAFF
TGTGCCAGCAGCATAGAGGGGGACACTGAAGCTTTCTTT
>TRBJ1-6|.|.|TRBV30
CAWSPTPSSYNPPLHF
TGTGCCTGGAGCCCAACACCGAGCTCCTATAATCCACCCCTCCACTTT
>TRBJ2-2|.|.|TRBV19
CASTPEGGYANTGELSW
TGTGCCAGTACCCCAGAGGGGGGATACGCGAACACCGGGGAGCTGTCTTGG
>TRBJ2-5|.|.|TRBV6-5
CASSHDHARETQYF
TGTGCCAGCAGTCACGATCATGCCCGGGAGACCCAGTACTTC
>TRBJ1-2|many|TRBD1|TRBV30
CAWSANRGNYGYTF
TGTGCCTGGAGTGCTAACAGGGGTAACTATGGCTACACCTTC
>TRBJ1-2|many|.|TRBV7-9
CASSLGFGYGYTF
TGTGCCAGCAGCTTAGGGTTTGGCTATGGCTACACCTTC
>TRBJ1-5|many|TRBD1|TRBV19
CATYPTGGNQPQHF
TGTGCCACCTATCCGACAGGGGGTAATCAGCCCCAGCATTTT
>TRBJ1-6|many|.|TRBV5-1
CASSFSGAVSPLHF
TGCGCCAGCAGCTTCTCGGGGGCAGTTTCACCCCTCCACTTT
>TRBJ2-5|many|TRBD2|TRBV25-1
CASSFGLAEETQYF
TGTGCCAGCAGTTTCGGACTAGCAGAAGAGACCCAGTACTTC
>TRBJ2-5|.|TRBD2|TRBV29-1
CSFSGGQETQYF
TGCAGCTTTAGCGGGGGGCAAGAGACCCAGTACTTC
>TRBJ2-7|.|TRBD2|TRBV7-8
CASSSLLAYEQYF
TGTGCCAGCAGCTCCCTACTAGCGTACGAGCAGTACTTC
>TRBJ1-6|many|.|TRBV5-6
CASSAPPPSPLHF
TGTGCCAGCAGCGCCCCGCCGCCTTCACCCCTCCACTTT
>TRBJ2-2|.|TRBD1|TRBV12-5
CASGLLSTGDNTGGLFF
TGTGCTAGTGGTCTGCTATCGACAGGGGATAACACCGGGGGGCTGTTTTTT
>TRBJ2-5|many|.|TRBV5-1
CASSSGTGAKGETQYF
TGCGCCAGCAGCTCGGGCACGGGGGCTAAGGGGGAGACCCAGTACTTC
>TRBJ2-7|many|TRBD2|TRBV18
CASFETSGGLPVVEQYF
TGTGCCAGCTTCGAGACTAGCGGGGGCCTTCCTGTCGTTGAGCAGTACTTC
>TRBJ1-4|.|.|TRBV5-1
CASSPGVLEKLFF
TGCGCCAGCAGCCCGGGGGTGCTAGAAAAACTGTTTTTT
>TRBJ2-1|.|.|TRBV20-1
CSARGRWDEQFF
TGCAGCGCTAGAGGGCGTTGGGATGAGCAGTTCTTC
>TRBJ1-6|.|.|TRBV19
CASSPGRGGSPLHF
TGTGCCAGTAGTCCGGGGAGGGGGGGTTCACCCCTCCACTTT
>TRBJ2-1|many|.|TRBV27
CASSPAWGEQFF
TGTGCCAGCAGCCCCGCTTGGGGTGAGCAGTTCTTC
>TRBJ1-4|many|TRBD1|TRBV7-9
CASSSGQGALTNEKLFF
TGTGCCAGCAGCAGCGGACAGGGGGCGTTAACTAATGAAAAACTGTTTTTT
>TRBJ1-5|many|.|TRBV4-1
CASSQEAGAGNQPQHF
TGCGCCAGCAGCCAAGAGGCCGGGGCGGGCAATCAGCCCCAGCATTTT
>TRBJ2-5|many|TRBD1|TRBV20-1
CSARDSTGGFQETQYF
TGCAGTGCTAGAGATAGCACAGGGGGCTTCCAAGAGACCCAGTACTTC
>TRBJ1-1|.|.|TRBV7-8
CASSLKGDTEAFF
TGTGCCAGCAGCTTAAAGGGGGACACTGAAGCTTTCTTT
>TRBJ2-2|.|TRBD1|TRBV6-2/TRBV6-3
CASPGQGIGELFF
TGTGCCAGTCCCGGACAGGGCATCGGGGAGCTGTTTTTT
>TRBJ1-2|.|.|TRBV24-1
CATSENDSANYGYTF
TGTGCCACCAGTGAAAACGACTCAGCTAACTATGGCTACACCTTC
>TRBJ2-1|many|.|TRBV7-3
CASSETGSYNEQFF
TGTGCCAGCAGCGAAACCGGCTCTTACAATGAGCAGTTCTTC
>TRBJ2-3|many|.|TRBV28
CASSPPEDFTDTQYF
TGTGCCAGCAGTCCACCGGAGGATTTCACAGATACGCAGTATTTT
>TRBJ2-4|.|.|TRBV30
CAWSEGLLKNIQYF
TGTGCCTGGAGTGAAGGGCTACTTAAAAACATTCAGTACTTC